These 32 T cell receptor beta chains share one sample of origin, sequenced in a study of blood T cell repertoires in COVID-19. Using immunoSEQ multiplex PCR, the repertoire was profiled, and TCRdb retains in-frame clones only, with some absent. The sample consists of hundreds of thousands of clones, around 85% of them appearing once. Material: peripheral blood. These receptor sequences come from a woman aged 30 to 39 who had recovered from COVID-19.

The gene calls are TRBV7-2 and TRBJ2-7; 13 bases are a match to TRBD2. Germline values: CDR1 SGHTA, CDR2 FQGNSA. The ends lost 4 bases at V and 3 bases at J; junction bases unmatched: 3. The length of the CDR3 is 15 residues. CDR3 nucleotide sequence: TGTGCCAGCAGCTCGCGGACTAGCGGGGGCTACGAGCAGTACTTC. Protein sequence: CASSSRTSGGYEQYF.

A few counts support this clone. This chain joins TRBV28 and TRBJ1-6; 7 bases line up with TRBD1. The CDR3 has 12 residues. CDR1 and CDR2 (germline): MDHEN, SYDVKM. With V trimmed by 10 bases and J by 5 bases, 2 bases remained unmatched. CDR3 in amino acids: CATDRDNSPLHF. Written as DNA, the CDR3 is TGTGCCACCGACAGGGATAATTCACCCCTCCACTTT.

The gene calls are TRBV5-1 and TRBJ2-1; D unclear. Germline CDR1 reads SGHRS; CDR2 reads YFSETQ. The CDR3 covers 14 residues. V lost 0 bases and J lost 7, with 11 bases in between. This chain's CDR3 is CASSLGTVPNEQFF. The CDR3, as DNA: TGCGCCAGCAGCTTGGGCACAGTCCCGAATGAGCAGTTCTTC.

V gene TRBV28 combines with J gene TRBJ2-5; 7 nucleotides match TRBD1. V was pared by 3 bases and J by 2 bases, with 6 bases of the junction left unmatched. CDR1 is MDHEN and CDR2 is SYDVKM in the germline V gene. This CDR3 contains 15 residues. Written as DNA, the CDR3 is TGTGCCAGCAGTTTGGGCAGGGGGAGACAAGAGACCCAGTACTTC. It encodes CASSLGRGRQETQYF.

CDR3 residues: CASSLLSSGEQYF. The CDR3 DNA follows: TGTGCCAGCAGTTTACTATCCTCAGGGGAGCAGTACTTC. This chain uses TRBV12-3 or TRBV12-4 with TRBJ2-7; D perhaps matches TRBD1 (5 bases). CDR3 length equals 13 residues. The germline V and J ends were trimmed by 2 bases and 7 bases, with 12 bases remaining between them.

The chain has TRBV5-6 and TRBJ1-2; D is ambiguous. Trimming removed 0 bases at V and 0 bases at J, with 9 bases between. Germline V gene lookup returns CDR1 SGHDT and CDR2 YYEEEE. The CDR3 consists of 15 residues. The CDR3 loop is CASSLDSFTNYGYTF. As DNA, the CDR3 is TGTGCCAGCAGCTTGGACAGCTTTACTAACTATGGCTACACCTTC.

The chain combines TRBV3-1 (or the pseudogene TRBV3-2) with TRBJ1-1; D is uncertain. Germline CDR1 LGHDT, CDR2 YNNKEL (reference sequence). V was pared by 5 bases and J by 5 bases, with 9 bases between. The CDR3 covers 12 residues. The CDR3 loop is CASSASLTEAFF. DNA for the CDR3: TGTGCCAGCAGCGCCAGTCTTACTGAAGCTTTCTTT.

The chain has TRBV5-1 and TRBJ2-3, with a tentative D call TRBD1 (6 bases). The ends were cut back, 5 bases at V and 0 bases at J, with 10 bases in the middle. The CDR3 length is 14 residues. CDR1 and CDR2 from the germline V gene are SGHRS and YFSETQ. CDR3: CASRSDSSTDTQYF. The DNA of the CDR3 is TGCGCCAGCAGATCGGACAGTAGCACAGATACGCAGTATTTT.

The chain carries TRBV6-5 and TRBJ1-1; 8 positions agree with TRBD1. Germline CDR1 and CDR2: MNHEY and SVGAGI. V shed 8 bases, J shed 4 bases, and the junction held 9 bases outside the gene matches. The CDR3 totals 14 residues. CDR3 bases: TGTGCCAGCCAAGCCGGGACAGGTGGCACTGAAGCTTTCTTT. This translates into CASQAGTGGTEAFF.

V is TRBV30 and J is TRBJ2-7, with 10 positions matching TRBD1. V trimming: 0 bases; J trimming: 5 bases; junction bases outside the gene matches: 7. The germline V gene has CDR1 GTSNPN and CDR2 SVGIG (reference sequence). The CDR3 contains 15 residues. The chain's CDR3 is CAWSVLGQGFDEQYF. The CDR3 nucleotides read TGTGCCTGGAGTGTACTGGGACAGGGGTTTGACGAGCAGTACTTC.

In DNA, the CDR3 is TGTGCCAGCAGGGGACTGTTGGGAGAGACCCAGTACTTC. Protein: CASRGLLGETQYF. The chain links TRBV2 to TRBJ2-5; TRBD2 might be the D (6 bases). Trimming left V 6 bases short and J 4 bases short, with 12 bases between. The germline CDR1 and CDR2 sequences are SNHLY and FYNNEI. The CDR3 extends over 13 amino acids.

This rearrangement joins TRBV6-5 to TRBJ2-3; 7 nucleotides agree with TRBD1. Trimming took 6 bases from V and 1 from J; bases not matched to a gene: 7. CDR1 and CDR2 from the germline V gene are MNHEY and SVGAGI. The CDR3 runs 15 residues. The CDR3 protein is CASSRRDSGTDTQYF. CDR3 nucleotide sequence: TGTGCCAGCAGCCGCCGGGACAGCGGCACAGATACGCAGTATTTT.

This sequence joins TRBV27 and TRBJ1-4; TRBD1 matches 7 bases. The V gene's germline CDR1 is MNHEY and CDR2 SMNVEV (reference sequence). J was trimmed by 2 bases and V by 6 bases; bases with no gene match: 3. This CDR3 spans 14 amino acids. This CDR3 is CASSQTGTNEKLFF. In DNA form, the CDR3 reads TGTGCCAGCAGCCAGACAGGGACTAATGAAAAACTGTTTTTT.

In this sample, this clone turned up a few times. CDR3 residues: CASSEWRGQPQHF. CDR3 coding DNA: TGTGCCAGCAGTGAGTGGAGGGGACAGCCCCAGCATTTT. The rearrangement joins TRBV2 to TRBJ1-5; D perhaps matches TRBD1 (5 bases). The V end was cut by 3 bases, the J end by 7 bases, with 10 bases between. Germline CDR1 SNHLY, CDR2 FYNNEI. The CDR3 has 13 amino acids.

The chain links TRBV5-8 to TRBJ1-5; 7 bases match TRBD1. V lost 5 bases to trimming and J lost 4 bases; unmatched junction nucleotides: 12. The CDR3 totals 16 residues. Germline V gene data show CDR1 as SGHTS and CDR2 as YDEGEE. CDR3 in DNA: TGTGCCAGCAGTCACCTTCGAGGGACAGAAAATCAGCCCCAGCATTTT. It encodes CASSHLRGTENQPQHF.

The CDR3 nucleotides are TGTGCCAGCAGTCCCCCGGGGACTGAAGCTTTCTTT. This encodes CASSPPGTEAFF. The rearrangement uses TRBV6-5 and TRBJ1-1; D is ambiguous. CDR1 is MNHEY, CDR2 SVGAGI, per germline. There are 12 residues in the CDR3. V was clipped by 5 bases and J by 5 bases, with 9 bases between them.

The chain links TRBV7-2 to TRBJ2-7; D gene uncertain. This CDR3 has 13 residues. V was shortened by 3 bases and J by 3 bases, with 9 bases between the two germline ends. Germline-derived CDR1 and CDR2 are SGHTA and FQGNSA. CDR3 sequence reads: CASSLTRNYEQYF. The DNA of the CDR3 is TGTGCCAGCAGCTTGACGCGGAACTACGAGCAGTACTTC.

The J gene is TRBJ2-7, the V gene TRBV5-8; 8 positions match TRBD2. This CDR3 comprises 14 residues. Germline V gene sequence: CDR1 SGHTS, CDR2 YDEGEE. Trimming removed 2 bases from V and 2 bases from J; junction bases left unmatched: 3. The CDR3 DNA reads TGTGCCAGCAGCTTTAGCGGGGACCCCTACGAGCAGTACTTC. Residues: CASSFSGDPYEQYF.

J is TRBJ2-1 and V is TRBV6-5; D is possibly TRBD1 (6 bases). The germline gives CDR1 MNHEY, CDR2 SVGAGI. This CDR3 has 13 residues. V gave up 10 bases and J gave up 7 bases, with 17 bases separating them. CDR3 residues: CATTYLDSNEQFF. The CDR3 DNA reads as TGTGCCACCACCTACCTGGACAGTAATGAGCAGTTCTTC.

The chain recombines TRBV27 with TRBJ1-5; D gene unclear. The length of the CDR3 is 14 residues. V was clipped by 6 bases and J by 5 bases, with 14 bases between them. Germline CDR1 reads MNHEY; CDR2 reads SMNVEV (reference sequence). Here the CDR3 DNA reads TGTGCCAGCAGGATAGGAGGGAGCCATCAGCCCCAGCATTTT. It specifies CASRIGGSHQPQHF.

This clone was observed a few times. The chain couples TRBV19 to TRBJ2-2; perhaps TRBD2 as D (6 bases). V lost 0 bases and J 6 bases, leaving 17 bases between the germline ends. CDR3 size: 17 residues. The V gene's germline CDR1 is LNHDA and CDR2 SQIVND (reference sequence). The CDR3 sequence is CASSIDLGGRWAGELFF. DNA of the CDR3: TGTGCCAGTAGTATAGATCTAGGAGGGAGGTGGGCCGGGGAGCTGTTTTTT. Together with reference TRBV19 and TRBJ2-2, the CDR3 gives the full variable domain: DGGITQSPKYLFRKEGQNVTLSCEQNLNHDAMYWYRQDPGQGLRLIYYSQIVNDFQKGDIAEGYSVSREKKESFPLTVTSAQKNPTAFYLCASSIDLGGRWAGELFFGEGSRLTVL.

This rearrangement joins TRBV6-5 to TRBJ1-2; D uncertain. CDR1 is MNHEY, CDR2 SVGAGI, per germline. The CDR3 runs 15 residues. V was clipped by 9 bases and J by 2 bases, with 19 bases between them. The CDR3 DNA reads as TGTGCCAGGATTGGGCCCCCGGGAGGGAACTATGGCTACACCTTC. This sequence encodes CARIGPPGGNYGYTF.

Here the CDR3 reads CASSLGDGSYGYTF. In DNA form, the CDR3 reads TGTGCCAGCAGCTTGGGGGATGGGAGCTATGGCTACACCTTC. The V and J genes are TRBV5-5 and TRBJ1-2; D not certain. This CDR3 region has 14 residues. CDR1 SGHKS and CDR2 YYEKEE come from the germline V gene (reference sequence). Trimming took 0 bases from V and 4 from J, leaving 10 bases between them.

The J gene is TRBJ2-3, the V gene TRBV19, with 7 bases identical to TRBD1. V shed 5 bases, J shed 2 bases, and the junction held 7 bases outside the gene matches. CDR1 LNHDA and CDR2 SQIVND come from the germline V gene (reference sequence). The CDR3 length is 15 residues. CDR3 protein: CASSLMGQYTDTQYF. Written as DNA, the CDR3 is TGTGCCAGTAGTCTCATGGGACAGTACACAGATACGCAGTATTTT.

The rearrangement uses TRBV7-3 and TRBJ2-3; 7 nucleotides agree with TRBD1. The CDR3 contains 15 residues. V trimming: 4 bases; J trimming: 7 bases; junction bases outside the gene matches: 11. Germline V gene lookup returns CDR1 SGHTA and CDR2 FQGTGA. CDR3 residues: CASSSRTGSSNTQYF. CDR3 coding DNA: TGTGCCAGCAGCTCCAGGACAGGTTCTAGTAATACGCAGTATTTT.

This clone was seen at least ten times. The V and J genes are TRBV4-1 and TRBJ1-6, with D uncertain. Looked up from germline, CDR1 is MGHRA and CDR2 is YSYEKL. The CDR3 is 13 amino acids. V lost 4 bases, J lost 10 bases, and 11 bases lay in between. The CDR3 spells CASSLRWRSPLHF. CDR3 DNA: TGCGCCAGCAGCCTGCGTTGGAGATCACCCCTCCACTTT.

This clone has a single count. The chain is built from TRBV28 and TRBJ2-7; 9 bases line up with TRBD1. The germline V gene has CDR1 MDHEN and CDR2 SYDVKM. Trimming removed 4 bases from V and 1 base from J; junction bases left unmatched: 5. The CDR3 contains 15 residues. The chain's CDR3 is CASSSPGQGSYEQYF. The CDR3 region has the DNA TGTGCCAGCAGTTCCCCGGGACAGGGATCCTACGAGCAGTACTTC. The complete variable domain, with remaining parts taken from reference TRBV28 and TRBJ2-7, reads DVKVTQSSRYLVKRTGEKVFLECVQDMDHENMFWYRQDPGLGLRLIYFSYDVKMKEKGDIPEGYSVSREKKERFSLILESASTNQTSMYLCASSSPGQGSYEQYFGPGTRLTVT.

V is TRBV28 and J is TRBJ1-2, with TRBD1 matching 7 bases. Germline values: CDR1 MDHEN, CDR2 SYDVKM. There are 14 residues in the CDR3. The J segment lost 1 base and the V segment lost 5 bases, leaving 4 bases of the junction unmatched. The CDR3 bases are TGTGCCAGCAGTAAGCAGGGGGTTAACTATGGCTACACCTTC. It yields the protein CASSKQGVNYGYTF.

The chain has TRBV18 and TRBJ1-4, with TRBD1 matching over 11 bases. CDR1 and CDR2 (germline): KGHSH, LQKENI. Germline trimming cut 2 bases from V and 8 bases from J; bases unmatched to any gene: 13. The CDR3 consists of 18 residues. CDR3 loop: CASSPRTGGRGSDEKLFF. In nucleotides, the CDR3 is TGTGCCAGCTCACCAAGGACAGGGGGCCGCGGGAGTGACGAAAAACTGTTTTTT.

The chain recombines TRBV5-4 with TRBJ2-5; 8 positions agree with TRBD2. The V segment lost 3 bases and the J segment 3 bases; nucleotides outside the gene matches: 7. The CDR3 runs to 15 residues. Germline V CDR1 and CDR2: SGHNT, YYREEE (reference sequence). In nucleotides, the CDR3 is TGTGCCAGCAGCTCTCAAAAACTAGCGGAAGAGACCCAGTACTTC. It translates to CASSSQKLAEETQYF.

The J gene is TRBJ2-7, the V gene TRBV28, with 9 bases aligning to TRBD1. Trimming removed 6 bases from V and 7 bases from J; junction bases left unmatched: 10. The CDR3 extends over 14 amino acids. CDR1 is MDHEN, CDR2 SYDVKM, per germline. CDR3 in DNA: TGTGCCAGCAGCCTCCGGGACAGGGCCGGTGAGCAGTACTTC. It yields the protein CASSLRDRAGEQYF.

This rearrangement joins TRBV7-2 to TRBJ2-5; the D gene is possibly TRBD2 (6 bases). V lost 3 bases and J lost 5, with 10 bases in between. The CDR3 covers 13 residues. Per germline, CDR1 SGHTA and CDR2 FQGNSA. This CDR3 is CASSLGLLETQYF. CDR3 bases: TGTGCCAGCAGCTTGGGACTTCTCGAGACCCAGTACTTC.